A selection of T cell receptor beta chains follows, all from one sample in a study of T-cell reconstitution after alpha-beta-depleted transplantation in children. MiXCR was run by TCRdb on the PCR reads, yielding one entry per CDR3 protein. The sample gives tens of thousands of distinct CDR3 sequences, under 6% of which show up once; over 25% is in the top ten. Sequenced here: PBMCs, mostly from graft donor cells, sampled 60 days after TCRalphabeta/CD19-depleted stem cell transplant. These receptors all come from a female patient aged 2-10 years who had a stem cell transplant for aplastic anemia, so the T cells may come from the graft donor. CDR3s include the opening cysteine and the closing phenylalanine or tryptophan. D genes are given only for firm matches. Clone size is not always given. Where it is, it says once, few, many or a class for expanded clones.

D gene	clone size	J gene	V gene	CDR3 protein	CDR3 DNA
-	-	TRBJ1-1	TRBV5-1	CASSFRQSGSNTEAFF	TGCGCCAGCAGCTTCCGGCAATCAGGTTCGAACACTGAAGCTTTCTTT
-	few	TRBJ1-2	TRBV28	CASSGTGRSKGYTF	TGTGCCAGCAGTGGAACGGGACGGAGCAAAGGCTACACCTTC
TRBD1	many	TRBJ1-6	TRBV28	CASSGSTGNNSPLHF	TGTGCCAGCAGTGGATCGACAGGGAATAATTCACCCCTCCACTTT
-	many	TRBJ1-5	TRBV10-3	CAISESASVGNQPQHF	TGTGCCATCAGTGAGTCGGCGAGCGTAGGTAATCAGCCCCAGCATTTT
-	many	TRBJ2-5	TRBV7-2	CASSLAGTPSQETQYF	TGTGCCAGCAGCTTAGCCGGGACACCGAGCCAAGAGACCCAGTACTTC
-	-	TRBJ2-2	TRBV7-9	CASSLAEGSGELFF	TGTGCCAGCAGCTTAGCGGAAGGCTCCGGGGAGCTGTTTTTT
TRBD2	many	TRBJ2-3	TRBV20-1	CSAGTGGTTDTQYF	TGCAGTGCTGGGACGGGGGGGACCACAGATACGCAGTATTTT
TRBD1	few	TRBJ2-7	TRBV2	CATPGQAHYEQYF	TGTGCCACTCCGGGACAGGCCCACTACGAGCAGTACTTC
-	many	TRBJ2-1	TRBV11-2	CASSLDRVNEQFF	TGTGCCAGCAGCTTAGACAGAGTCAATGAGCAGTTCTTC
TRBD2	few	TRBJ2-3	TRBV27	CASSFKSGLALSTDTQYF	TGTGCCAGCAGTTTCAAATCCGGACTAGCGCTAAGCACAGATACGCAGTATTTT
TRBD2	-	TRBJ2-1	TRBV5-5	CASSFLGTSGGLYNEQFF	TGTGCCAGCAGCTTTCTCGGGACTAGCGGGGGGCTATACAATGAGCAGTTCTTC
-	-	TRBJ2-2	TRBV5-1	CASSEMGELFF	TGCGCCAGCAGCGAAATGGGGGAGCTGTTTTTT
TRBD1	many	TRBJ1-5	TRBV20-1	CSAKDRSGNQPQHF	TGCAGTGCTAAGGACAGGTCCGGCAATCAGCCCCAGCATTTT
-	many	TRBJ2-5	TRBV20-1	CSAKKSGGMETQYF	TGCAGTGCCAAGAAGAGCGGAGGGATGGAGACCCAGTACTTC